Reported below is one TCR beta chain. Between the trimmed V and J ends, which lost 7 bases and 0 bases, there was a span of 13 bases. The CDR3 length is 15 residues. CDR1 is MNHNY and CDR2 is SVGAGI in the germline V gene (reference sequence). Assay used: immunoSEQ multiplex PCR; TCRdb lists only in-frame clones, some missing. This table has 81,000 or so clones, around 86% appearing once. This record comes from a study of radiotherapy plus CTLA-4 blockade in lung cancer. In the study overall: Around a sixth of patients responded objectively, and about 32% achieved disease control.

The receptor comes from a human donor with non-small cell lung cancer that progressed on radiotherapy plus ipilimumab. The chain has TRBV6-6 and TRBJ1-5, with D perhaps matching TRBD1 (5 bases). The sequencing used peripheral blood, collected from a patient treated with radiotherapy plus ipilimumab. The CDR3 coding sequence is TGTGCCAGCACGGCCGGGGGGTATAGCAATCAGCCCCAGCATTTT. It encodes CASTAGGYSNQPQHF.